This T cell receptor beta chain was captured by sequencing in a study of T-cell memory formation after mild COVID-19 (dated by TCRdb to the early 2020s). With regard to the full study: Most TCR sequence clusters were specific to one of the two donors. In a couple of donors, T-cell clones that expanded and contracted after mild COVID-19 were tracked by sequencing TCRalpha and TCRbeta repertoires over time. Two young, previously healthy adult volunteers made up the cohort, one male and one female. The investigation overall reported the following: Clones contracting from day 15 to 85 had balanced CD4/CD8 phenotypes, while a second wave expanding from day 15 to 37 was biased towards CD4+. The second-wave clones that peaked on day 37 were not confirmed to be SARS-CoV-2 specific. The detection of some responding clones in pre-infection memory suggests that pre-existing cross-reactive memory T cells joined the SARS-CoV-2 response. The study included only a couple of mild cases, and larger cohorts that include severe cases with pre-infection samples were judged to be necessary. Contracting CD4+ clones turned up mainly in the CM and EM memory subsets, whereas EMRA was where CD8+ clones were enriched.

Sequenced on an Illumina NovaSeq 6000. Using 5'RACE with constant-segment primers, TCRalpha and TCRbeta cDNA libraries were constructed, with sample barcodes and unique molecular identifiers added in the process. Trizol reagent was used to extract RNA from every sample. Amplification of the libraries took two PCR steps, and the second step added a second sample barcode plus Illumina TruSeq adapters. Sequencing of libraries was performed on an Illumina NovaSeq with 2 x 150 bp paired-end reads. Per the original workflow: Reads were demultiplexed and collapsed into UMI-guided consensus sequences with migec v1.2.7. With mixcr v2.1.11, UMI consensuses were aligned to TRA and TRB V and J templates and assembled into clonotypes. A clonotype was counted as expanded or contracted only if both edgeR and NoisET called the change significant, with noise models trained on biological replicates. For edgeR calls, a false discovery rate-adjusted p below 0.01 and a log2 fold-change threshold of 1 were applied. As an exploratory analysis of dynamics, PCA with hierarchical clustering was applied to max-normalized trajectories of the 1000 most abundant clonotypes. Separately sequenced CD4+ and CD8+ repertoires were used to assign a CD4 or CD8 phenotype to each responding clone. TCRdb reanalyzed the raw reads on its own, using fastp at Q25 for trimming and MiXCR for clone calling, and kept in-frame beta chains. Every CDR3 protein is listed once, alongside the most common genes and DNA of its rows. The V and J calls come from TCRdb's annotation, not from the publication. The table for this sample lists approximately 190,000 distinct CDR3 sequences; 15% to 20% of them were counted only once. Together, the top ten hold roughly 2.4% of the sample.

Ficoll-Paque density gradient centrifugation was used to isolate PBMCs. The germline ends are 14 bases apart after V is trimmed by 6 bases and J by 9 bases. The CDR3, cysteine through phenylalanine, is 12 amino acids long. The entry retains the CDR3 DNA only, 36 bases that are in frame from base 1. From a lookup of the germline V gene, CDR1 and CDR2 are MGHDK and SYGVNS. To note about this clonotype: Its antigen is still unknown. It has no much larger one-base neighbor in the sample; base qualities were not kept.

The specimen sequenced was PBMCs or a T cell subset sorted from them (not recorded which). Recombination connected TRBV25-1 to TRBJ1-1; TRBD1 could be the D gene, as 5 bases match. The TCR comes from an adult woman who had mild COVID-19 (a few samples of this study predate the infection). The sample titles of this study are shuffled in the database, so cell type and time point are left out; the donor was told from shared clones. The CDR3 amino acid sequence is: CASRIGDRKAFF. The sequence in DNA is TGTGCCAGCAGAATAGGGGACCGGAAAGCTTTCTTT.